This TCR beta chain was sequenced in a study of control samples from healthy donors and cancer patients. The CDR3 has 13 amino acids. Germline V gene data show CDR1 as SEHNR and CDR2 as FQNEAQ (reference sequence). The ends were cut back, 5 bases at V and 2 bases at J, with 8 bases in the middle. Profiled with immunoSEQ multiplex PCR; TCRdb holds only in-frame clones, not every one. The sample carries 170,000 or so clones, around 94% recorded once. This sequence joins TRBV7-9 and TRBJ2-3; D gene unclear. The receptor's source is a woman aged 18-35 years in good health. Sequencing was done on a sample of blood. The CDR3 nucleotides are TGTGCCAGCAGCGAGAGAAACACAGATACGCAGTATTTT. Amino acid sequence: CASSERNTDTQYF.